Listed below are T cell receptor beta chains from one sample, sequenced in a study of human T cells and chemical hapten exposure. TCRdb reprocessed the RACE reads via MiXCR and lists one record per CDR3 protein. The table records some 96,000 distinct CDR3 sequences, approximately 9.3% of them present only once. Sequencing was performed on whole blood, taken in connection with sensitization to the hapten diphenylcyclopropenone (DPC). The receptor source for this set is a woman aged 40 to 55 with alopecia areata. Some clones in this sample may be carry-over from other donors' samples. CDR3s include the opening cysteine and the closing phenylalanine or tryptophan. The D gene is left open where the match is weak. Size tells how often a clone was seen (once, few, many) or the class of an expanded clone, and some rows leave it out.

J,size,V,D,DNA,CDR3
TRBJ1-2,-,TRBV19,-,TGTGCCAGTAGAAGACCGACAGGAAGGGGCTACACCTTC,CASRRPTGRGYTF
TRBJ2-7,many,TRBV18,TRBD1,TGTGCCAGCACGACCGACAGGGCCTCCTACGAGCAGTACTTC,CASTTDRASYEQYF
TRBJ1-4,many,TRBV27,-,TGTGCCAGCAGTTGGGGCGATAATGAAAAACTGTTTTTT,CASSWGDNEKLFF
TRBJ1-5,-,TRBV28,-,TGTGCCAGCAGTTTCAACGGCTACCAGCCCCAGCATTTT,CASSFNGYQPQHF
TRBJ2-7,many,TRBV28,-,TGTGCCAGCGACAGGATCGTCTACGAGCAGTACTTC,CASDRIVYEQYF
TRBJ2-7,-,TRBV27,TRBD1,TGTGCCAGCAGTTTACGGGACAGGGGCGACGAGCAGTACTTC,CASSLRDRGDEQYF
TRBJ2-1,few,TRBV7-3,TRBD2,TGTGCCAGCAGCCCTAGCGGGAGGGCCAATGAGCAGTTCTTC,CASSPSGRANEQFF
TRBJ2-3,many,TRBV6-2/TRBV6-3,TRBD2,TGTGCCAGCAGTTACTCTTCGGGAGGGCCCACAGATACGCAGTATTTT,CASSYSSGGPTDTQYF
TRBJ1-1,many,TRBV28,TRBD1,TGTGCCAGCAGTCAGGGGGCGAGCACTGAAGCTTTCTTT,CASSQGASTEAFF
TRBJ1-5,few,TRBV12-3/TRBV12-4,-,TGTGCCAGCAGTTCCCCCCCCGATCAGCCCCAGCATTTT,CASSSPPDQPQHF
TRBJ1-1,few,TRBV5-6,-,TGTGCCAGCAGCCCGGTGAGGACAGCGGAAGCTTTCTTT,CASSPVRTAEAFF
TRBJ1-5,few,TRBV20-1,TRBD1,TGCAGTGCTAGGTCCACAGGGGAGATGCCCCAGCATTTT,CSARSTGEMPQHF
TRBJ2-2,few,TRBV7-9,TRBD2,TGTGCCAGCAGCACCGTTAGCGGGAGACCTACCGGGGAGCTGTTTTTT,CASSTVSGRPTGELFF
TRBJ2-4,-,TRBV12-3/TRBV12-4,-,TGTGCCAGCAGGCTTGGGGCAGGGGTGGCCAAAAACATTCAGTACTTC,CASRLGAGVAKNIQYF
TRBJ2-2,-,TRBV5-1,-,TGCGCCAGCAGCTTGGTTGCAGGGGAATTCACCGGGGAGCTGTTTTTT,CASSLVAGEFTGELFF
TRBJ2-7,many,TRBV20-1,TRBD1,TGCAGTGCTAAGAGCTGGGACAGGGGCGTCTACGAGCAGTACTTC,CSAKSWDRGVYEQYF
TRBJ2-5,few,TRBV12-3/TRBV12-4,TRBD1,TGTGCCAGCAGTTTAGTCATGGGACAGGGGCCTCAAGAGACCCAGTACTTC,CASSLVMGQGPQETQYF
TRBJ2-3,few,TRBV5-6,-,TGTGCCAGCAGCGTGGGGACAGATACGCAGTATTTT,CASSVGTDTQYF
TRBJ1-2,many,TRBV6-5,TRBD1,TGTGCCAGCAGTTACCTGGGACAGGGGGCCGGCTACACCTTC,CASSYLGQGAGYTF
TRBJ2-5,many,TRBV20-1,-,TGCAGTTCTCGGGTTTTTGAGACCCAGTACTTC,CSSRVFETQYF
TRBJ2-3,many,TRBV5-4,-,TGTGCCAGCAGCTCGACTAGGAGCACAGATACGCAGTATTTT,CASSSTRSTDTQYF
TRBJ1-2,-,TRBV18,-,TGTGCCAGCTCACCGGAGACAGACGCTAACTATGGCTACACCTTC,CASSPETDANYGYTF
TRBJ2-7,many,TRBV10-3,TRBD1,TGTGCCATCAGGGGGGACAGGAACTCCTACGAGCAGTACTTC,CAIRGDRNSYEQYF
TRBJ1-5,many,TRBV11-2,TRBD1,TGTGCCAGCAGCTTGACAGGGGGCAATCAGCCCCAGCATTTT,CASSLTGGNQPQHF
TRBJ2-7,-,TRBV7-2,-,TGTGCCAGCACCCAAAGGGGGGGGCCCCACGAGCAGTACTTC,CASTQRGGPHEQYF
TRBJ2-1,few,TRBV7-3,TRBD2,TGTGCCAGCAGCCCCTCCGGGACTAGGCTACACAATGAGCAGTTCTTC,CASSPSGTRLHNEQFF
TRBJ1-6,many,TRBV6-2/TRBV6-3,-,TGTGCCAGCGGTCGGACAAACCATAATTCACCCCTCCACTTT,CASGRTNHNSPLHF
TRBJ2-3,many,TRBV2,-,TGTGCCAGCAGCTTCGACAGCCGTGTTCCTACGCAGTATTTT,CASSFDSRVPTQYF
TRBJ1-5,many,TRBV30,TRBD1,TGTGCCTGGAGTGGGACAGGTAATCAGCCCCAGCATTTT,CAWSGTGNQPQHF
TRBJ2-3,many,TRBV28,-,TGTGCCAGCAGATTGGAGGGCCACACAGATACGCAGTATTTT,CASRLEGHTDTQYF
TRBJ1-5,-,TRBV7-2,-,TGTGCCAGCAGCTTATGGGGCACAGGAAATAGCAATCAGCCCCAGCATTTT,CASSLWGTGNSNQPQHF
TRBJ2-4,few,TRBV2,TRBD2,TGTGCCAGCAGGTTTCAGGGAGGGGAAAACATTCAGTACTTC,CASRFQGGENIQYF